The entry below describes one TCR beta chain. The source of the sample is a study of shared clonotypes between healthy human individuals. The CDR3 is made up of 14 amino acids. Germline loops: CDR1 SGHTA, CDR2 FQGTGA. V lost 3 bases, J lost 8 bases, and 16 bases lay in between. Splitting of each subset's genomic DNA was done evenly across several immunoSEQ plates. Using immunoSEQ multiplex PCR, the repertoire was profiled, and TCRdb retains in-frame clones only, with some absent. This table has around 530,000 clones, around 80% appearing once. Sequencing was carried out using PBMCs. The receptor was isolated from a woman aged 40-49 years in good health. Some clones in this sample may be carry-over from other donors' samples. The chain joins TRBV7-3 to TRBJ1-2; no clear D gene. CDR3 in amino acids: CASSLTRGTEGYTF. CDR3 bases: TGTGCCAGCAGCTTGACCCGGGGTACGGAGGGCTACACCTTC. Full variable domain (missing parts from reference TRBV7-3 and TRBJ1-2): GAGVSQTPSNKVTEKGKYVELRCDPISGHTALYWYRQSLGQGPEFLIYFQGTGAADDSGLPNDRFFAVRPEGSVSTLKIQRTERGDSAVYLCASSLTRGTEGYTFGSGTRLTVV.